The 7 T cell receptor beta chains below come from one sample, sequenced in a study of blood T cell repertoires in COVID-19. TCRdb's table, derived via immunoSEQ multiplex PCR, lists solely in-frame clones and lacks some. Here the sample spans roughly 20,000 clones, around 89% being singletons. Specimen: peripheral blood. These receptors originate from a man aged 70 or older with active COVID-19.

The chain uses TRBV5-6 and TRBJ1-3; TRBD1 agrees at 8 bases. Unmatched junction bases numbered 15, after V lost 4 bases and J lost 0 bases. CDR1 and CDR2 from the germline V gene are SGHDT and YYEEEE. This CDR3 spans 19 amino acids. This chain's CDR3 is CASSPRDRFYLSSGNTIYF. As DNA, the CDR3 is TGTGCCAGCAGCCCCCGGGACAGGTTTTACCTGAGCTCTGGAAACACCATATATTTT.

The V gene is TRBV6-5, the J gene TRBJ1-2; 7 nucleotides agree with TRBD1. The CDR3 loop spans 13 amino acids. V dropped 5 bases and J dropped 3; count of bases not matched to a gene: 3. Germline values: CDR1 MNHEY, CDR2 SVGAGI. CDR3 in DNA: TGTGCCAGCAGTCGGGACAGCGACTATGGCTACACCTTC. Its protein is CASSRDSDYGYTF.

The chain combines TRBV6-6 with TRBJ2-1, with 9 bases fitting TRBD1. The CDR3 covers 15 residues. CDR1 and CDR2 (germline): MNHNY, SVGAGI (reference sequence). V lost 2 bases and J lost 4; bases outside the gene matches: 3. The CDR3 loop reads CASSYGTGPYNEQFF. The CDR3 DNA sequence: TGTGCCAGCAGTTACGGGACAGGGCCTTACAATGAGCAGTTCTTC.

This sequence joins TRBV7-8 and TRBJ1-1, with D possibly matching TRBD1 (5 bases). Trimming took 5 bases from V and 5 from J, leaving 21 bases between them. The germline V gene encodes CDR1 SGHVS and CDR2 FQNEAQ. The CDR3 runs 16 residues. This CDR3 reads CASSPGSWGVGTEAFF. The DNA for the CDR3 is TGTGCCAGCAGCCCGGGTTCTTGGGGGGTGGGGACTGAAGCTTTCTTT.

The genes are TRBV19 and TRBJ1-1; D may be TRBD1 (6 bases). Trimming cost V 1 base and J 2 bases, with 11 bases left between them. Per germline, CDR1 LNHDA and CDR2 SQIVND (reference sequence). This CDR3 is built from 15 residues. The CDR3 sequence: CASSIAGGPNTEAFF. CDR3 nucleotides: TGTGCCAGTAGTATAGCGGGGGGGCCAAACACTGAAGCTTTCTTT.

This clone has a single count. In DNA form, the CDR3 reads TGTGCCAGCAGTGACTCACAGGGTAATACGCAGTATTTT. Protein: CASSDSQGNTQYF. The chain has TRBV6-4 and TRBJ2-3; D possibly corresponds to TRBD1 (6 bases). Germline CDR1 is MRHNA and CDR2 is SNTAGT. The V end was cut by 0 bases, the J end by 7 bases, with 8 bases between. This CDR3 comprises 13 residues.

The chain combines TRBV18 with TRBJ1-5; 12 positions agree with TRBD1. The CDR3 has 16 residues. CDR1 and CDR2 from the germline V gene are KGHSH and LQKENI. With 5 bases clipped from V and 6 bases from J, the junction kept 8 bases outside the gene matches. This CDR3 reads CASSSRDRGPGQPQHF. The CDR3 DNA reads TGTGCCAGCTCATCCCGGGACAGGGGGCCGGGTCAGCCCCAGCATTTT.